The 27 T cell receptor beta chains reported below all come from one sample, sequenced in a study of post-analysis software for immune sequencing data. General observations from the study: Among 4 or 5 TRBV segments more frequent in patients than controls were TRBV5-6, TRBV5-1 and TRBV20-1.

Researchers reported that TCR beta cDNA libraries carried unique molecular identifiers. MiXCR was run by TCRdb on the PCR reads, yielding one entry per CDR3 protein. The sample holds about 770,000 distinct CDR3 sequences, under 60% seen once. Antigens of these TCRs are unknown. The specimen sequenced was blood. These receptors came from a girl under 18 with multiple sclerosis.

The chain has TRBV28 and TRBJ1-6; D unresolved. The germline V gene encodes CDR1 MDHEN and CDR2 SYDVKM. The CDR3 is 11 amino acids. The V end lost 3 bases, the J end lost 13 bases, and 7 bases lay between the germline ends. CDR3 DNA sequence: TGTGCCAGCAGTTTTTCCATGCCCCTCCACTTT. Amino acids: CASSFSMPLHF.

This clonotype turned up a few times. V usage is TRBV7-3 and J usage is TRBJ2-3, with TRBD1 matching over 8 bases. Germline CDR1 is SGHTA and CDR2 is FQGTGA. V shed 5 bases, J shed 2 bases, and the junction held 3 bases outside the gene matches. This CDR3 is built from 14 residues. The CDR3: CASSQTGATDTQYF. The DNA of the CDR3 is TGTGCCAGCAGCCAGACAGGGGCCACAGATACGCAGTATTTT.

This chain connects TRBV4-2 to TRBJ1-1; tentatively, D is TRBD1 (5 bases). The V and J ends lost 5 bases and 5 bases respectively, with 21 bases between them. From germline, CDR1 is LGHNA and CDR2 YNFKEQ. This CDR3 is built from 16 residues. The CDR3 DNA follows: TGTGCCAGCAGCGGGCGGACAAGGCTTATTTCTACTGAAGCTTTCTTT. This sequence encodes CASSGRTRLISTEAFF.

The CDR3 DNA reads as TGTGCCAGCAGCCCGTCGGGGACCCAGTACTTC. Protein sequence: CASSPSGTQYF. The V and J genes are TRBV12-3 or TRBV12-4 and TRBJ2-7; D is ambiguous. TRBJ2-5 matches the DNA end more closely, so the J call is doubtful. CDR3 length equals 11 residues.

The chain is built from TRBV27 and TRBJ2-1, with TRBD1 matching over 9 bases. After removal of 4 bases from V and 6 bases from J, the junction contained 4 bases not matched to a gene. CDR1 is MNHEY, CDR2 SMNVEV, per germline (reference sequence). The CDR3 consists of 14 residues. The CDR3 is CASSSGQGLNEQFF. The DNA for the CDR3 is TGTGCCAGCAGTTCGGGACAGGGACTCAATGAGCAGTTCTTC.

This CDR3 is CASSYRGAGNTGELFF. DNA for the CDR3: TGTGCCAGCAGTTATCGGGGGGCAGGGAACACCGGGGAGCTGTTTTTT. The rearrangement joins TRBV6-6 to TRBJ2-2; possibly TRBD2 for D (7 bases). Trimming removed 3 bases at V and 1 base at J, with 12 bases between. The CDR3 length is 16 residues. Germline CDR1 MNHNY, CDR2 SVGAGI (reference sequence).

The sample holds many counts of this clonotype. The gene calls are TRBV7-3 and TRBJ2-3; the D gene is possibly TRBD2 (5 bases). V was shortened by 2 bases and J by 3 bases, with 9 bases between the two germline ends. The CDR3 consists of 14 residues. Per germline, CDR1 SGHTA and CDR2 FQGTGA. CDR3 sequence (DNA): TGTGCCAGCAGCTTAGGGCTAGCAACAGATACGCAGTATTTT. This codes for CASSLGLATDTQYF.

The rearrangement links TRBV7-2 to TRBJ2-3; D not resolved. The CDR3 spans 13 residues. The germline V gene has CDR1 SGHTA and CDR2 FQGNSA. V gave up 3 bases and J gave up 4 bases, with 8 bases separating them. The CDR3 DNA follows: TGTGCCAGCAGCTTCAACGCCGCAGATACGCAGTATTTT. Translation gives CASSFNAADTQYF.

V and J are TRBV15 and TRBJ2-1; weak D call: TRBD2 (6 bases). The germline CDR1 and CDR2 sequences are LNHNV and YYDKDF (reference sequence). V lost 3 bases and J lost 2, with 14 bases in between. The CDR3 covers 16 residues. This CDR3 reads CATSRDPEGPYNEQFF. As DNA, the CDR3 is TGTGCCACCAGCAGGGACCCGGAGGGTCCCTACAATGAGCAGTTCTTC.

The V and J genes are TRBV10-2 and TRBJ1-1, with D tentatively TRBD1 (5 bases). Germline V gives CDR1 WSHSY, CDR2 SAAADI. Trimming left V 8 bases short and J 5 bases short, with 12 bases between. CDR3 length equals 12 residues. The CDR3 region is CASRDQETEAFF. CDR3 DNA sequence: TGCGCCAGCCGGGACCAAGAGACTGAAGCTTTCTTT.

J is TRBJ1-2 and V is TRBV29-1; D not certain. The CDR3 length is 12 residues. Between the trimmed V and J ends, which lost 2 bases and 0 bases, there was a span of 4 bases. CDR1 is SQVTM and CDR2 is ANQGSEA in the germline V gene. The DNA of the CDR3 is TGCAGCGTTGAACCGGCTAACTATGGCTACACCTTC. Residues: CSVEPANYGYTF.

V gene TRBV10-2 combines with J gene TRBJ1-1, with D hard to call. This CDR3 contains 15 residues. V was pared by 8 bases and J by 4 bases, with 20 bases between. Germline CDR1 and CDR2: WSHSY and SAAADI. The CDR3, as DNA: TGCGCCAGCGCCGCAGCAGTGGGGAGAGGCACTGAAGCTTTCTTT. It yields the protein CASAAAVGRGTEAFF.

The sample holds a few counts of this clonotype. V and J are TRBV6-1 and TRBJ2-7, with a tentative D call TRBD2 (6 bases). The CDR3 is made up of 14 amino acids. Germline CDR1 is MNHNS and CDR2 is SASEGT. Trimming left V 4 bases short and J 1 base short, with 11 bases between. This CDR3 reads CASSVLARSYEQYF. CDR3 DNA sequence: TGTGCCAGCAGTGTGCTAGCGCGATCCTACGAGCAGTACTTC.

The chain uses TRBV6-5 and TRBJ1-1, with 9 bases matching TRBD1. V shed 6 bases, J shed 3 bases, and the junction held 5 bases outside the gene matches. Per germline, CDR1 MNHEY and CDR2 SVGAGI. The CDR3 runs to 14 residues. The CDR3 region has the DNA TGTGCCAGCAGGGTATGGGACAGGGACACTGAAGCTTTCTTT. Residues: CASRVWDRDTEAFF.

The chain uses TRBV13 and TRBJ2-1; D is unclear. Germline CDR1 PRHDT, CDR2 FYEKMQ (reference sequence). The CDR3 consists of 16 residues. V was cut by 0 bases and J by 2 bases, with 11 bases left in between. CDR3 nucleotides: TGTGCCAGCAGCTTAGGGCGGCGGCCCCCCTACAATGAGCAGTTCTTC. This codes for CASSLGRRPPYNEQFF.

This clonotype has only a few counts. This CDR3 reads CASSTQTGFGTEAFF. The CDR3 region has the DNA TGTGCCAGCAGTACCCAGACAGGATTCGGCACTGAAGCTTTCTTT. The chain couples TRBV6-5 to TRBJ1-1, with D possibly TRBD1 on 6 matching bases. V lost 5 bases and J 4 bases, leaving 17 bases between the germline ends. Germline V gives CDR1 MNHEY, CDR2 SVGAGI. This CDR3 has 15 amino acids.

CDR3 nucleotide sequence: TGCAGCGTTGAAGATGGGAGTGGCGGGAGGAGCCCCTACAATGAGCAGTTCTTC. Protein product: CSVEDGSGGRSPYNEQFF. J is TRBJ2-1 and V is TRBV29-1; 8 bases are a match to TRBD2. Trimming at V came to 0 bases and at J to 2 bases, leaving 12 bases not matched to a gene. There are 18 residues in the CDR3. Germline CDR1 SQVTM, CDR2 ANQGSEA.

The J gene is TRBJ2-3, the V gene TRBV20-1; 8 nucleotides match TRBD2. The CDR3 spans 16 residues. Losses at the gene ends were 4 bases for V and 0 bases for J; bases not matched to a gene: 9. Germline lookup yields CDR1 DFQATT and CDR2 SNEGSKA (reference sequence). In DNA form, the CDR3 reads TGCAGTGCTAAAAGATCAGGCGGGAGGAGCACAGATACGCAGTATTTT. Its protein product is CSAKRSGGRSTDTQYF.

This chain connects TRBV4-2 to TRBJ2-7; 9 bases map to TRBD1. V was pared by 0 bases and J by 1 base, with 1 base of the junction left unmatched. CDR1 and CDR2 from the germline V gene are LGHNA and YNFKEQ. The CDR3 is 15 residues long. As DNA, the CDR3 is TGTGCCAGCAGCCAAGAAGGGACAGGGTCCTACGAGCAGTACTTC. Protein: CASSQEGTGSYEQYF.

This clonotype was detected only a few times. This chain uses TRBV29-1 with TRBJ1-2; D is uncertain. This CDR3 has 13 amino acids. Per the germline V gene, CDR1 is SQVTM and CDR2 is ANQGSEA. V was clipped by 3 bases and J by 9 bases, with 17 bases between them. For the CDR3, the DNA is TGCAGCGTTGACGAGGACCCCGTGAGGAGCTACACCTTC. This sequence encodes CSVDEDPVRSYTF. Based on the CDR3 plus reference TRBV29-1 and TRBJ1-2, the full variable domain is SAVISQKPSRDICQRGTSLTIQCQVDSQVTMMFWYRQQPGQSLTLIATANQGSEATYESGFVIDKFPISRPNLTFSTLTVSNMSPEDSSIYLCSVDEDPVRSYTFGSGTRLTVV.

Only a few counts were recorded for this clonotype. CDR3 coding DNA: TGTGCCAGCAGCTCCACAGCCGGGACTAGGCCAGCCTACGAGCAGTACTTC. This codes for CASSSTAGTRPAYEQYF. The V and J genes are TRBV7-9 and TRBJ2-7; 8 bases fit TRBD2. V lost 4 bases to trimming and J lost 2 bases; unmatched junction nucleotides: 13. Germline V gene data show CDR1 as SEHNR and CDR2 as FQNEAQ (reference sequence). This CDR3 comprises 17 residues.

The chain links TRBV27 to TRBJ2-4; no firm D call. Germline-derived CDR1 and CDR2 are MNHEY and SMNVEV (reference sequence). This CDR3 is built from 15 residues. Between the trimmed V and J ends, which lost 4 bases and 2 bases, there was a span of 12 bases. For the CDR3, the DNA is TGTGCCAGCAGTTCCGTCGGAGATTCCAAAAACATTCAGTACTTC. Protein: CASSSVGDSKNIQYF.

The V gene is TRBV29-1, the J gene TRBJ2-4, with D perhaps being TRBD1 or TRBD2 (7 bases each). Germline CDR1 reads SQVTM; CDR2 reads ANQGSEA. The V end lost 6 bases, the J end lost 13 bases, and 19 bases lay between the germline ends. CDR3 size: 12 residues. Here the CDR3 DNA reads TGCAGCGTCGGGGCCCAGGGGGGGGAGCAGTACTTC. Residues: CSVGAQGGEQYF.

The J gene is TRBJ2-1, the V gene TRBV24-1; 7 bases agree with TRBD2. V was clipped by 3 bases and J by 8 bases; unmatched bases: 6. Germline V gene lookup returns CDR1 KGHDR and CDR2 SFDVKD. This CDR3 has 14 amino acids. DNA for the CDR3: TGTGCCACCAGTGATCCGACTAGCCCCCATGAGCAGTTCTTC. It is translated as CATSDPTSPHEQFF.

The chain couples TRBV5-1 to TRBJ2-7; D is perhaps TRBD2 (5 bases). CDR3 length: 15 amino acids. Germline CDR1 and CDR2: SGHRS and YFSETQ. V was pared by 4 bases and J by 1 base, with 15 bases between. For the CDR3, the DNA is TGCGCCAGCAGCCCCCTGCCCGAGGGTTCCTACGAGCAGTACTTC. Protein: CASSPLPEGSYEQYF.

This chain joins TRBV7-9 and TRBJ2-7; D not resolved. The CDR3 is made up of 13 amino acids. Germline loops: CDR1 SEHNR, CDR2 FQNEAQ (reference sequence). Trimming left V 8 bases short and J 0 bases short, with 11 bases between. In nucleotides, the CDR3 is TGTGCCAGCGAGCAGGACGGCTCCTACGAGCAGTACTTC. Translation gives CASEQDGSYEQYF.

A note on this clonotype: A much larger clone lies a single base off, so this may be a read error. V is TRBV7-2 and J is TRBJ2-4; TRBD1 might be the D (6 bases). TRBJ2-7 matches the DNA end more closely, so the J call is doubtful. The CDR3 is 14 residues long. CDR1 is SGHTA, CDR2 FQGNSA, per germline. The CDR3 spells CASSLAQQGSEQYF. The CDR3 coding sequence is TGTGCCAGCAGCTTAGCCCAGCAGGGGAGCGAGCAGTACTTC.